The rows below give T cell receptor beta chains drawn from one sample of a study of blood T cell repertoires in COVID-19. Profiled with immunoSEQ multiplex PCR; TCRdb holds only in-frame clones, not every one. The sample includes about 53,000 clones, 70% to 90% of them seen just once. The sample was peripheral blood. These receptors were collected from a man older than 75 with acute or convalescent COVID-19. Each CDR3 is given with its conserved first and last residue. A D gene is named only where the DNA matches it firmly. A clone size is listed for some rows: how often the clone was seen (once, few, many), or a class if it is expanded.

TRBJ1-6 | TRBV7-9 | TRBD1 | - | TGTGCCAGCAGTAAAAACGGGACAGATCGCTCACCCCTCCACTTT | CASSKNGTDRSPLHF
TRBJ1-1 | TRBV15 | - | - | TGTGCCACCAGCAGAGATGAGAACAGGCTCATGAAGCTTGGGGCTTTCTTT | CATSRDENRLMKLGAFF
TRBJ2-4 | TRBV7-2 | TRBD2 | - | TGTGCCAGCGGTTACTCGGGGGGAGGCAAAAACATTCAGTACTTC | CASGYSGGGKNIQYF
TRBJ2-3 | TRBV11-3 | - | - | TGTGCCAGCAGCTTAGTTACAGGGAGATCAGATACGCAGTATTTT | CASSLVTGRSDTQYF
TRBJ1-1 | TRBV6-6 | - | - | TGTGCCAGCTCGCAGTTGGGCGCGCCGGCTTTCTTT | CASSQLGAPAFF
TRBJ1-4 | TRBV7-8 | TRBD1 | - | TGTGCCAGCAGCCCACAGACAGGGATCGGAGAAAAACTGTTTTTT | CASSPQTGIGEKLFF
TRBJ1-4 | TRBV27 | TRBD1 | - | TGTGCCAGCAGTTTATATAGGACAGGGGCCGAAAAACTGTTTTTT | CASSLYRTGAEKLFF
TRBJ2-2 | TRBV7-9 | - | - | TGTGCCAGCATCGATACCAGCGATAGCTTGAACACCGGGGAGCTGTTTTTT | CASIDTSDSLNTGELFF
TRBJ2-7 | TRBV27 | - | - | TGTGCCAGCAGTTGGCGACAGTCCTACGAGCAGTACTTC | CASSWRQSYEQYF
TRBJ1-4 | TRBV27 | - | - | TGTGCCAGCAGTTTACGCCTACTATTACGGAATGAAAAACTGTTTTTT | CASSLRLLLRNEKLFF
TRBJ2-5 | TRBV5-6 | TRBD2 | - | TGTGCCAGCAGCGCGGGACTAGCGGGGGGCCAAGAGACCCAGTACTTC | CASSAGLAGGQETQYF
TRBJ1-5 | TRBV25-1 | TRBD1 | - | TGTGCCAGCAGTGATTGGACAGGGGGCAATCAGCCCCAGCATTTT | CASSDWTGGNQPQHF
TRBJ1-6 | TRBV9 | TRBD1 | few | TGTGCCAGCAGCGAGACGGACAGGGGAAATTCACCCCTCCACTTT | CASSETDRGNSPLHF
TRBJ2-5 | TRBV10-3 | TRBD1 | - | TGTGCCATCAGGGGTATACTCCAGGGGGCTGGGGAGACCCAGTACTTC | CAIRGILQGAGETQYF
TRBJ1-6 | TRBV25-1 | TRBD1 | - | TGTGCCAGCAGCCCGGCGGGGACAGGGGGTCTTAATTCACCCCTCCACTTT | CASSPAGTGGLNSPLHF
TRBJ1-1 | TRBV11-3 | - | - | TGTGCCAGCAGCTTAACAGGCCCACCAGGAGCTTTCTTT | CASSLTGPPGAFF